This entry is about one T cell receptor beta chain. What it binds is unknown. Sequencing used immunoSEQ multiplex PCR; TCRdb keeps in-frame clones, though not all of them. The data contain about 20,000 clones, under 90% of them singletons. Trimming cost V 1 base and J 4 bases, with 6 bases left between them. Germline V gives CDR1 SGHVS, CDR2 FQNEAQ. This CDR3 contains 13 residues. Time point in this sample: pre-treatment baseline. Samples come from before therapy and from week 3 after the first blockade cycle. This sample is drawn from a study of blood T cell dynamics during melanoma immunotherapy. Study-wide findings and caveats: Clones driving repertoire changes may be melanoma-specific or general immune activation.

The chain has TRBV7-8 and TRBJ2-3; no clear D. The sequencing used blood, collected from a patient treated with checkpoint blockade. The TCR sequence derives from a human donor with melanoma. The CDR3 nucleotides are TGTGCCAGCAGCTTAGTTCAGGCAGATACGCAGTATTTT. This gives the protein CASSLVQADTQYF.